This TCR beta chain is from a study of PD-L1 blockade in urothelial cancer. Study at large: Researchers looked at the blood 3 weeks (second dose) and 6 weeks after treatment began.

The assay was immunoSEQ multiplex PCR, and TCRdb's table has in-frame clones only and misses some. The sample has around 80,000 clones; around 93% are singletons. Germline values: CDR1 MDHEN, CDR2 SYDVKM. This CDR3 has 15 amino acids. V was pared by 1 base and J by 5 bases, with 2 bases of the junction left unmatched. Time point: peripheral blood 6 weeks after treatment start. The specimen was PBMCs, collected around atezolizumab (anti-PD-L1) treatment. The V call is TRBV28, the J call TRBJ1-4; 9 nucleotides match TRBD1. This clonotype was obtained from an elderly woman with urothelial cancer. This CDR3 is CASSLLGTGNEKLFF. In DNA, the CDR3 is TGTGCCAGCAGTTTATTGGGGACAGGGAATGAAAAACTGTTTTTT.